This record concerns one T cell receptor (beta chain) sequence. This sample was included in a study of shared clonotypes between healthy human individuals. Clones were read by immunoSEQ multiplex PCR, and TCRdb kept only the in-frame ones, dropping some. Among some 300,000 clones listed, about 70% were seen once. This receptor was identified in a man aged 25-40 years in good health. The sample taken for sequencing was memory CD4+ T cells sorted from blood. The sample's subset: CD45RA-negative fraction.

CDR3 loop: CASSPGVRRNSGNTIYF. CDR3 nucleotide sequence: TGTGCCAGCTCACCAGGGGTCAGAAGAAACTCTGGAAACACCATATATTTT. The chain has TRBV18 and TRBJ1-3; D gene unclear. This CDR3 is 17 amino acids long. Between the trimmed V and J ends, which lost 2 bases and 0 bases, there was a span of 14 bases. CDR1 is KGHSH and CDR2 is LQKENI in the germline V gene.